Following are 26 T cell receptor beta chains from one sample sequenced in a study of blood T cell repertoires in COVID-19. Data came from immunoSEQ multiplex PCR; TCRdb stores just in-frame clones and leaves some out. Among 430,000 or so clones listed, 70% to 90% were seen once. Sequencing was done on a sample of PBMCs or T cells enriched from blood (not recorded which). The receptors derive from a woman between 40 and 50 years old who had recovered from COVID-19.

This sequence joins TRBV11-2 and TRBJ2-7; no definite D call. The germline CDR1 and CDR2 sequences are SGHAT and FQNNGV. The CDR3 covers 18 residues. Trimming stripped 1 base from V and 0 bases from J, with 19 bases between. In nucleotides, the CDR3 is TGTGCCAGCAGCTTAGTACCCCAGTTGGGCAGAAACTCCTACGAGCAGTACTTC. It codes for CASSLVPQLGRNSYEQYF. Together with reference TRBV11-2 and TRBJ2-7, the CDR3 gives the full variable domain: EAGVAQSPRYKIIEKRQSVAFWCNPISGHATLYWYQQILGQGPKLLIQFQNNGVVDDSQLPKDRFSAERLKGVDSTLKIQPAKLEDSAVYLCASSLVPQLGRNSYEQYFGPGTRLTVT.

This clone is a singleton in its sample. The chain employs TRBV30 and TRBJ1-6, with 7 bases fitting TRBD1. Germline CDR1 and CDR2: GTSNPN and SVGIG (reference sequence). The length of the CDR3 is 12 residues. Trimming cost V 7 bases and J 10 bases; bases outside gene matches: 7. CDR3 DNA sequence: TGTGCCTCCCTGACAGGGAGGTCACCCCTCCACTTT. This translates into CASLTGRSPLHF. Drawing the rest from reference TRBV30 and TRBJ1-6, the complete variable domain is SQTIHQWPATLVQPVGSPLSLECTVEGTSNPNLYWYRQAAGRGLQLLFYSVGIGQISSEVPQNLSASRPQDRQFILSSKKLLLSDSGFYLCASLTGRSPLHFGNGTRLTVT.

With respect to this clone: The junction departs from the called germline gene at one end, perhaps through a read error. The V gene is TRBV30, the J gene TRBJ1-2; the D gene is possibly TRBD1 (5 bases). This CDR3 is 8 amino acids long. Germline CDR1 GTSNPN, CDR2 SVGIG (reference sequence). CDR3 loop: CAWGPGVF. DNA of the CDR3: TGTGCCTGGGGACCGGGGGTCTTC.

The rearrangement uses TRBV24-1 and TRBJ1-2, with D possibly matching TRBD1 (6 bases). There are 14 residues in the CDR3. V was clipped by 4 bases and J by 2 bases, with 10 bases between them. CDR1 is KGHDR and CDR2 is SFDVKD in the germline V gene. The CDR3 nucleotides are TGTGCCACCAGTGAGTCGACAGGAAACTATGGCTACACCTTC. It is translated as CATSESTGNYGYTF.

The gene calls are TRBV9 and TRBJ1-2; weak D call: TRBD1 (5 bases). Germline V gene lookup returns CDR1 SGDLS and CDR2 YYNGEE. This CDR3 is built from 15 residues. Trimming shortened V by 3 bases and J by 10 bases, and 22 bases separated the two germline ends. CDR3 protein: CASSAPYDGGGLYTF. The DNA of the CDR3 is TGTGCCAGCAGCGCACCTTACGACGGGGGAGGTCTCTACACCTTC. Full variable domain (rest looked up from reference TRBV9 and TRBJ1-2): DSGVTQTPKHLITATGQRVTLRCSPRSGDLSVYWYQQSLDQGLQFLIQYYNGEERAKGNILERFSAQQFPDLHSELNLSSLELGDSALYFCASSAPYDGGGLYTFGSGTRLTVV.

The chain couples TRBV15 to TRBJ2-6; D might be TRBD1 (6 bases). The germline V gene encodes CDR1 LNHNV and CDR2 YYDKDF (reference sequence). V lost 3 bases to trimming and J lost 0 bases, with 15 bases between them. This CDR3 has 18 amino acids. CDR3 in amino acids: CATSRVSQGFSGANVLTF. CDR3 sequence (DNA): TGTGCCACCAGCAGGGTCTCACAGGGATTCTCTGGGGCCAACGTCCTGACTTTC.

The chain carries TRBV19 and TRBJ2-2; D not certain. The CDR3 spans 14 residues. V lost 3 bases and J 1 base, leaving 6 bases between the germline ends. Germline lookup yields CDR1 LNHDA and CDR2 SQIVND (reference sequence). The CDR3 coding sequence is TGTGCCAGTAGTATCAGTCAGAACACCGGGGAGCTGTTTTTT. Its translation is CASSISQNTGELFF.

This clone was recorded once. The chain uses TRBV2 and TRBJ1-6, with D hard to call. The CDR3 covers 13 residues. The V gene's germline CDR1 is SNHLY and CDR2 FYNNEI. V was shortened by 4 bases and J by 7 bases, with 8 bases between the two germline ends. The CDR3 loop is CASSVTDNSPLHF. The CDR3 region has the DNA TGTGCCAGCAGTGTAACAGACAATTCACCCCTCCACTTT. The entire variable domain, with the rest obtained from reference TRBV2 and TRBJ1-6, is as follows: EPEVTQTPSHQVTQMGQEVILRCVPISNHLYFYWYRQILGQKVEFLVSFYNNEISEKSEIFDDQFSVERPDGSNFTLKIRSTKLEDSAMYFCASSVTDNSPLHFGNGTRLTVT.

The CDR3 here is CASSSISGARTEAFF. The CDR3 region has the DNA TGCGCCAGCAGCTCCATATCAGGGGCGAGGACTGAAGCTTTCTTT. The rearrangement links TRBV5-1 to TRBJ1-1, with D possibly being TRBD1 (6 bases). CDR3 length: 15 amino acids. Germline CDR1 and CDR2: SGHRS and YFSETQ. Trimming removed 3 bases at V and 5 bases at J, with 17 bases between. The full variable domain, with the rest looked up from reference TRBV5-1 and TRBJ1-1, is KAGVTQTPRYLIKTRGQQVTLSCSPISGHRSVSWYQQTPGQGLQFLFEYFSETQRNKGNFPGRFSGRQFSNSRSEMNVSTLELGDSALYLCASSSISGARTEAFFGQGTRLTVV.

The V and J genes are TRBV6-5 and TRBJ1-1, with a tentative D call TRBD1 (6 bases). Germline V gene sequence: CDR1 MNHEY, CDR2 SVGAGI. There are 13 residues in the CDR3. V gave up 4 bases and J gave up 4 bases, with 10 bases separating them. The DNA for the CDR3 is TGTGCCAGCAGTTTAACAGGGTCCACTGAAGCTTTCTTT. This gives the protein CASSLTGSTEAFF.

V gene TRBV27 combines with J gene TRBJ1-1; D remains ambiguous. This CDR3 region has 15 residues. Trimming shortened V by 0 bases and J by 3 bases, and 11 bases separated the two germline ends. Germline V gene lookup returns CDR1 MNHEY and CDR2 SMNVEV (reference sequence). CDR3 nucleotide sequence: TGTGCCAGCAGTTTATCTCCCGGGGAAGACACTGAAGCTTTCTTT. Encoded protein: CASSLSPGEDTEAFF.

V usage is TRBV2 and J usage is TRBJ2-1; possible D gene TRBD2, 6 bases. The germline V gene has CDR1 SNHLY and CDR2 FYNNEI. V lost 1 base and J 7 bases, leaving 20 bases between the germline ends. CDR3 size: 17 residues. Written as DNA, the CDR3 is TGTGCCAGCAGTGAAGGACCCGCGGGACTCTCCGCAAATGAGCAGTTCTTC. Translating gives CASSEGPAGLSANEQFF.

The gene calls are TRBV24-1 and TRBJ2-3; TRBD1 matches at 8 bases. The length of the CDR3 is 13 residues. J gave up 5 bases and V 7 bases, and 4 bases lay outside the gene matches. Looked up from germline, CDR1 is KGHDR and CDR2 is SFDVKD. The CDR3 region is CATSGQGRDTQYF. The CDR3 bases are TGTGCCACCAGCGGACAGGGAAGAGATACGCAGTATTTT.

The rearrangement joins TRBV7-8 to TRBJ2-2; 7 nucleotides align to TRBD1. This CDR3 has 19 amino acids. CDR1 and CDR2 (germline): SGHVS, FQNEAQ. With 2 bases clipped from V and 0 bases from J, the junction kept 12 bases outside the gene matches. CDR3 DNA sequence: TGTGCCAGCAGCTTAAGCTTCGAAACCGGGACAGCGAACACCGGGGAGCTGTTTTTT. This codes for CASSLSFETGTANTGELFF.

The chain is built from TRBV27 and TRBJ2-2; 7 bases are shared with TRBD1. This CDR3 contains 14 residues. Germline CDR1 is MNHEY and CDR2 is SMNVEV (reference sequence). Unmatched junction bases numbered 8, after V lost 6 bases and J lost 7 bases. The CDR3 DNA reads as TGTGCCAGCAGCATGACAGGGTCGATCGGGGAGCTGTTTTTT. Protein: CASSMTGSIGELFF.

CDR3 amino acids: CASSQWTGDPTEAFF. For the CDR3, the DNA is TGCGCCAGCAGTCAGTGGACAGGGGACCCCACTGAAGCTTTCTTT. The V call is TRBV23-1, the J call TRBJ1-1; 9 bases match TRBD1. TRBV23-1 is noted as an ORF with a role that remains uncertain. V was clipped by 3 bases and J by 4 bases; unmatched bases: 6. This CDR3 has 15 amino acids.

The genes are TRBV19 and TRBJ2-5; D is possibly TRBD2 (5 bases). From germline, CDR1 is LNHDA and CDR2 SQIVND (reference sequence). V lost 1 base to trimming and J lost 4 bases, with 10 bases between them. This CDR3 is 14 amino acids long. CDR3 loop: CASSIVYEGETQYF. CDR3 coding DNA: TGTGCCAGTAGTATAGTTTACGAGGGAGAGACCCAGTACTTC.

CDR3 DNA sequence: TGTGCCACCAGCAGAGATCTGGGGGGGCTCTATGGCTACACCTTC. Amino acid sequence: CATSRDLGGLYGYTF. This chain connects TRBV15 to TRBJ1-2; a weak D match, TRBD1 (6 bases). The CDR3 spans 15 residues. Germline V lookup: CDR1 LNHNV, CDR2 YYDKDF (reference sequence). V lost 0 bases and J 4 bases, leaving 12 bases between the germline ends.

This clone came up once. The V and J genes are TRBV18 and TRBJ2-1, with TRBD2 identical over 7 bases. V trimming: 2 bases; J trimming: 5 bases; junction bases outside the gene matches: 6. The CDR3 sequence is 15 residues long. Germline V gene data show CDR1 as KGHSH and CDR2 as LQKENI. In DNA, the CDR3 is TGTGCCAGCTCACCAAGCGGGGTTCCTAACAATGAGCAGTTCTTC. This codes for CASSPSGVPNNEQFF. Looking up the rest from reference TRBV18 and TRBJ2-1 gives the full variable domain: NAGVMQNPRHLVRRRGQEARLRCSPMKGHSHVYWYRQLPEEGLKFMVYLQKENIIDESGMPKERFSAEFPKEGPSILRIQQVVRGDSAAYFCASSPSGVPNNEQFFGPGTRLTVL.

This clone was seen more than once but under ten times. The chain recombines TRBV7-6 with TRBJ1-5; 9 bases map to TRBD1. This CDR3 has 17 residues. Trimming removed 0 bases from V and 4 bases from J; junction bases left unmatched: 7. The V gene's germline CDR1 is SGHVS and CDR2 FNYEAQ. CDR3 loop: CASSLATGTGHNQPQHF. The CDR3 bases are TGTGCCAGCAGCTTAGCAACCGGGACAGGGCATAATCAGCCCCAGCATTTT.

Many counts were recorded for this clone. The rearrangement joins TRBV3-1 (or the pseudogene TRBV3-2) to TRBJ2-2; D unresolved. Trimming removed 1 base from V and 3 bases from J, with 9 bases in between. The CDR3 has 15 amino acids. Germline CDR1 reads LGHDT; CDR2 reads YNNKEL (reference sequence). The CDR3 bases are TGTGCCAGCAGCCAAGGTCAGGAAGACACCGGGGAGCTGTTTTTT. Translating it yields CASSQGQEDTGELFF.

J is TRBJ1-3 and V is TRBV24-1; 8 bases fit TRBD1. CDR3 length equals 14 residues. The ends lost 3 bases at V and 7 bases at J; junction bases unmatched: 4. CDR1 and CDR2 from the germline V gene are KGHDR and SFDVKD. The CDR3 region has the DNA TGTGCCACCAGTGATGGGACAGGCGGCAACACCATATATTTT. Its protein is CATSDGTGGNTIYF.

The chain has TRBV5-5 and TRBJ1-5; 7 bases map to TRBD1. Germline V gene data show CDR1 as SGHKS and CDR2 as YYEKEE (reference sequence). This CDR3 contains 17 residues. V was clipped by 0 bases and J by 0 bases; unmatched bases: 6. CDR3 protein: CASSLEDRSYSNQPQHF. CDR3 DNA: TGTGCCAGCAGCTTGGAGGACAGGAGTTATAGCAATCAGCCCCAGCATTTT.

This clone appeared a few times. This sequence joins TRBV19 and TRBJ2-7; 7 nucleotides agree with TRBD1. The CDR3 length is 15 residues. V shed 4 bases, J shed 1 base, and the junction held 7 bases outside the gene matches. Germline V gene lookup returns CDR1 LNHDA and CDR2 SQIVND (reference sequence). The CDR3 loop is CASSTRQGPSYEQYF. CDR3 coding DNA: TGTGCCAGTAGTACCCGACAGGGACCATCCTACGAGCAGTACTTC. Together with reference TRBV19 and TRBJ2-7, the CDR3 gives the full variable domain: DGGITQSPKYLFRKEGQNVTLSCEQNLNHDAMYWYRQDPGQGLRLIYYSQIVNDFQKGDIAEGYSVSREKKESFPLTVTSAQKNPTAFYLCASSTRQGPSYEQYFGPGTRLTVT.

The chain is built from TRBV19 and TRBJ1-5; possibly TRBD1 for D (6 bases). Germline lookup yields CDR1 LNHDA and CDR2 SQIVND (reference sequence). The CDR3 runs to 14 residues. V shed 5 bases and J shed 5 bases, with 13 bases lying between them. CDR3 sequence: CASSQDSAYQPQHF. CDR3 DNA sequence: TGTGCCAGTAGTCAGGACAGTGCTTATCAGCCCCAGCATTTT.

The chain is built from TRBV19 and TRBJ1-5, with a possible D match to TRBD1 (5 bases). From germline, CDR1 is LNHDA and CDR2 SQIVND (reference sequence). The CDR3 extends over 13 amino acids. Between the trimmed V and J ends, which lost 8 bases and 4 bases, there was a span of 12 bases. CDR3 protein: CASDAGGNQPQHF. The CDR3 DNA is TGTGCCAGTGACGCCGGGGGAAATCAGCCCCAGCATTTT.